These 29 T cell receptor beta chains were all obtained from the same sample, sequenced in a study of T cell responses to AZD1222 COVID-19 vaccine. TCRdb's copy holds only in-frame clones and misses some; the assay was immunoSEQ multiplex PCR. The table shows around 160,000 clones, with around 88% occurring only once. Sequences were derived from peripheral blood, sampled on day 0 of AZD1222 vaccination. These receptors all stem from an adult in good health.

Turning to this clone: This same CDR3 is encoded by further DNA sequences in the sample. The V and J genes are TRBV12-3 or TRBV12-4 and TRBJ1-4; D is ambiguous. V was clipped by 7 bases and J by 5 bases, with 5 bases between them. This CDR3 is 11 amino acids long. The CDR3 reads CASKGNEKLFF. CDR3 nucleotides: TGTGCCAGCAAAGGGAATGAAAAACTGTTTTTT.

This chain joins TRBV6-5 and TRBJ1-2; TRBD1 might be the D (6 bases). Trimming pared 5 bases from V and 2 bases from J, leaving 12 bases between. Germline assignment: CDR1 MNHEY and CDR2 SVGAGI. This CDR3 spans 14 amino acids. CDR3 region: CASSHRDNNYGYTF. CDR3 in DNA: TGTGCCAGCAGTCACCGGGACAACAACTATGGCTACACCTTC.

V usage is TRBV7-2 and J usage is TRBJ2-3; 14 bases align to TRBD2. Germline CDR1 SGHTA, CDR2 FQGNSA. The CDR3 loop spans 15 amino acids. The V and J ends lost 5 bases and 6 bases, in that order; junction bases with no gene match: 4. CDR3 nucleotide sequence: TGTGCCAGCAGCAGAGGACTAGCGGGGGGTGATACGCAGTATTTT. Translated: CASSRGLAGGDTQYF.

The chain links TRBV27 to TRBJ1-5, with a possible D match to TRBD1 (5 bases). CDR3 length equals 13 residues. CDR1 and CDR2 (germline): MNHEY, SMNVEV (reference sequence). Deletions cut 5 bases from V and 6 bases from J, with 11 bases between. CDR3 residues: CASSPEGRQPQHF. The CDR3 bases are TGTGCCAGCAGTCCGGAGGGACGTCAGCCCCAGCATTTT.

The J gene is TRBJ2-7, the V gene TRBV19, with D perhaps matching TRBD2 (7 bases). V lost 3 bases to trimming and J lost 6 bases, with 18 bases between them. The CDR3 consists of 15 residues. CDR1 and CDR2 (germline): LNHDA, SQIVND (reference sequence). The CDR3 DNA is TGTGCCAGTAGTATTCACCGGGGGGCGCGCAGCGAGCAGTACTTC. Translating gives CASSIHRGARSEQYF.

The chain couples TRBV7-3 to TRBJ2-2; D tentatively fits TRBD1 or TRBD2 (6 bases each). Germline assignment: CDR1 SGHTA and CDR2 FQGTGA. The CDR3 is 16 amino acids. Trimming removed 4 bases from V and 6 bases from J, with 18 bases in between. CDR3 sequence reads: CASSSSGAGSSGELFF. The CDR3 region has the DNA TGTGCCAGCAGCTCCTCGGGGGCGGGTAGTTCCGGGGAGCTGTTTTTT.

This chain joins TRBV7-2 and TRBJ1-1; a weak D match, TRBD1 (5 bases). V lost 6 bases and J 3 bases, leaving 14 bases between the germline ends. Germline V gives CDR1 SGHTA, CDR2 FQGNSA. This CDR3 spans 14 amino acids. This CDR3 reads CASRGPGSHTEAFF. The CDR3 nucleotides are TGTGCCAGCAGGGGGCCCGGCAGCCACACTGAAGCTTTCTTT.

V gene TRBV9 combines with J gene TRBJ1-4; 7 nucleotides align to TRBD1. Trimming took 4 bases from V and 7 from J; bases not matched to a gene: 7. The CDR3 length is 14 residues. Germline V gene sequence: CDR1 SGDLS, CDR2 YYNGEE. CDR3 coding DNA: TGTGCCAGCAGCTTGACAGGGCGGAGTGAAAAACTGTTTTTT. Its translation: CASSLTGRSEKLFF.

This clone showed up just a few times. In DNA form, the CDR3 reads TGTGCCAGCAGCCTTTTTGCGGGGGCGATCTACGAGCAGTACTTC. Amino acid sequence: CASSLFAGAIYEQYF. The chain is built from TRBV11-2 and TRBJ2-7; D may be TRBD2 (7 bases). V was shortened by 5 bases and J by 3 bases, with 17 bases between the two germline ends. This CDR3 is 15 amino acids long. CDR1 and CDR2 (germline): SGHAT, FQNNGV.

The chain links TRBV9 to TRBJ1-6, with a tentative D call TRBD1 (6 bases). This CDR3 region has 15 residues. CDR1 and CDR2 (germline): SGDLS, YYNGEE. Trimming shortened V by 0 bases and J by 10 bases, and 14 bases separated the two germline ends. This chain's CDR3 is CASSVDGRGPSPLHF. As DNA, the CDR3 is TGTGCCAGCAGCGTAGATGGCAGGGGCCCATCACCCCTCCACTTT.

The chain has TRBV7-3 and TRBJ2-7; TRBD1 matches 10 bases. V lost 5 bases and J lost 6; bases outside the gene matches: 7. CDR3 size: 14 residues. Germline CDR1 SGHTA, CDR2 FQGTGA. CDR3 bases: TGTGCCAGCAGCCTAGGGCGGACAGGGGGCGAGCAGTACTTC. Protein product: CASSLGRTGGEQYF.

A few counts support this clone. The chain combines TRBV14 with TRBJ1-2; D gene ambiguous. With 4 bases removed from V and 5 bases from J, the gap between germline ends came to 11 bases. The CDR3 consists of 13 residues. Germline V gives CDR1 SGHDN, CDR2 FVKESK. CDR3 protein: CASSRNAPYGYTF. The CDR3 region has the DNA TGTGCCAGCAGCCGCAACGCTCCATATGGCTACACCTTC.

The chain combines TRBV6-6 with TRBJ1-1; D gene ambiguous. Trimming took off 6 bases at V and 5 bases at J, with 10 bases between the two ends. The length of the CDR3 is 12 residues. Germline assignment: CDR1 MNHNY and CDR2 SVGAGI (reference sequence). The CDR3 loop reads CASRDYSTEAFF. CDR3 DNA: TGTGCCAGCAGGGACTACTCGACTGAAGCTTTCTTT.

A single count supports this clone. V and J are TRBV28 and TRBJ2-3; weak D call: TRBD2 (5 bases). Germline-derived CDR1 and CDR2 are MDHEN and SYDVKM. The V end was cut by 5 bases, the J end by 4 bases, with 10 bases between. The CDR3 consists of 13 residues. DNA of the CDR3: TGTGCCAGCAGTCCCGCGGAGGCAGATACGCAGTATTTT. This translates into CASSPAEADTQYF.

The rearrangement joins TRBV19 to TRBJ2-6; D gene uncertain. Looked up from germline, CDR1 is LNHDA and CDR2 is SQIVND (reference sequence). Trimming took off 4 bases at V and 1 base at J, with 8 bases between the two ends. The CDR3 has 15 amino acids. The CDR3 reads CASSTQASGANVLTF. The CDR3 DNA reads as TGTGCCAGTAGTACTCAGGCTTCTGGGGCCAACGTCCTGACTTTC.

A word on this clone: Additional DNA sequences in this sample encode the identical CDR3. This sequence joins TRBV2 and TRBJ1-5, with 9 bases identical to TRBD1. The CDR3 has 15 residues. Trimming removed 4 bases from V and 2 bases from J; junction bases left unmatched: 3. Germline V gene data show CDR1 as SNHLY and CDR2 as FYNNEI. This chain's CDR3 is CASSGQGVGNQPQHF. The CDR3 coding sequence is TGTGCCAGCAGTGGACAGGGGGTTGGCAATCAGCCCCAGCATTTT.

V gene TRBV11-2 combines with J gene TRBJ1-1; D possibly corresponds to TRBD1 (6 bases). Trimming shortened V by 1 base and J by 3 bases, and 9 bases separated the two germline ends. This CDR3 region has 14 residues. Per germline, CDR1 SGHAT and CDR2 FQNNGV. In DNA, the CDR3 is TGTGCCAGCAGCTTAGGGCAGGGGTACACTGAAGCTTTCTTT. Its translation: CASSLGQGYTEAFF.

The chain carries TRBV2 and TRBJ1-1, with D perhaps TRBD1 (6 bases). The CDR3 runs 14 residues. The V gene's germline CDR1 is SNHLY and CDR2 FYNNEI. V was cut by 5 bases and J by 1 base, with 11 bases left in between. The CDR3 region is CASSTTGSNTEAFF. For the CDR3, the DNA is TGTGCCAGCAGTACGACAGGATCGAACACTGAAGCTTTCTTT.

The chain links TRBV7-2 to TRBJ1-4; D remains ambiguous. The CDR3 spans 15 residues. Germline V lookup: CDR1 SGHTA, CDR2 FQGNSA. The V end was cut by 2 bases, the J end by 3 bases, with 10 bases between. The CDR3 loop is CASSLRHTANEKLFF. CDR3 coding DNA: TGTGCCAGCAGCTTAAGACATACAGCTAATGAAAAACTGTTTTTT.

This clone appeared a few times. V and J are TRBV27 and TRBJ1-6, with D possibly matching TRBD1 (5 bases). With 2 bases removed from V and 6 bases from J, the gap between germline ends came to 11 bases. This CDR3 spans 15 amino acids. The V gene's germline CDR1 is MNHEY and CDR2 SMNVEV (reference sequence). CDR3 loop: CASSLRPQGNSPLHF. The CDR3 DNA follows: TGTGCCAGCAGTTTACGGCCCCAGGGTAATTCACCCCTCCACTTT.

This sequence joins TRBV5-1 and TRBJ1-2; D gene uncertain. The CDR3 has 12 residues. The germline V and J ends were trimmed by 0 bases and 4 bases, with 4 bases remaining between them. Germline CDR1 and CDR2: SGHRS and YFSETQ. CDR3 nucleotides: TGCGCCAGCAGCTTGGAAGGCTATGGCTACACCTTC. It yields the protein CASSLEGYGYTF.

The chain uses TRBV6-5 and TRBJ1-2; D perhaps matches TRBD1 (6 bases). Germline assignment: CDR1 MNHEY and CDR2 SVGAGI. The CDR3 has 14 residues. Trimming stripped 0 bases from V and 4 bases from J, with 9 bases between. The DNA for the CDR3 is TGTGCCAGCAGTTACTCGTCAGGGGTCTATGGCTACACCTTC. This sequence encodes CASSYSSGVYGYTF.

This chain links TRBV24-1 with TRBJ1-2, with TRBD1 as a possible D gene (5 bases). The CDR3 length is 15 residues. V was pared by 4 bases and J by 4 bases, with 15 bases between. Germline V gene data show CDR1 as KGHDR and CDR2 as SFDVKD. CDR3 residues: CATSEDKGFSYGYTF. CDR3 nucleotide sequence: TGTGCCACCAGTGAGGATAAGGGGTTTTCCTATGGCTACACCTTC.

The rearrangement links TRBV28 to TRBJ2-1; TRBD1 aligns across 7 bases. Germline CDR1 and CDR2: MDHEN and SYDVKM. V trimming: 4 bases; J trimming: 0 bases; junction bases outside the gene matches: 3. There are 15 residues in the CDR3. The CDR3 DNA reads as TGTGCCAGCAGTTCGGGACAGTCCTCCTACAATGAGCAGTTCTTC. Protein product: CASSSGQSSYNEQFF.

This clone was recorded once. This chain joins TRBV7-3 and TRBJ2-7, with 9 positions matching TRBD2. The ends lost 3 bases at V and 0 bases at J; junction bases unmatched: 3. Germline V gene data show CDR1 as SGHTA and CDR2 as FQGTGA. The CDR3 is 15 amino acids. The CDR3 DNA is TGTGCCAGCAGCTTCGCGGGGGGGAGCTCCTACGAGCAGTACTTC. The encoded protein is CASSFAGGSSYEQYF.

V usage is TRBV10-3 and J usage is TRBJ2-7, with 7 bases matching TRBD1. Germline CDR1 is ENHRY and CDR2 is SYGVKD. V shed 4 bases, J shed 1 base, and the junction held 7 bases outside the gene matches. CDR3 length equals 15 residues. This CDR3 reads CAISGDSDGSYEQYF. Written as DNA, the CDR3 is TGTGCCATCAGTGGGGACAGTGATGGTTCCTACGAGCAGTACTTC.

The table lists this clone with a few counts. The chain is built from TRBV19 and TRBJ1-2, with D maybe TRBD1 (5 bases). V was shortened by 5 bases and J by 7 bases, with 11 bases between the two germline ends. CDR1 and CDR2 from the germline V gene are LNHDA and SQIVND (reference sequence). CDR3 length: 12 amino acids. CDR3 sequence: CASSAGVAGYTF. The DNA for the CDR3 is TGTGCCAGTAGTGCGGGGGTGGCTGGCTACACCTTC. Full variable domain (remainder filled in from reference TRBV19 and TRBJ1-2): DGGITQSPKYLFRKEGQNVTLSCEQNLNHDAMYWYRQDPGQGLRLIYYSQIVNDFQKGDIAEGYSVSREKKESFPLTVTSAQKNPTAFYLCASSAGVAGYTFGSGTRLTVV.

V is TRBV30 and J is TRBJ1-2; D call uncertain. The germline V and J ends were trimmed by 0 bases and 5 bases, with 10 bases remaining between them. This CDR3 has 13 residues. Germline loops: CDR1 GTSNPN, CDR2 SVGIG (reference sequence). CDR3 bases: TGTGCCTGGAGTGTAGGGCTTCGGTATGGCTACACCTTC. This gives the protein CAWSVGLRYGYTF.

This clone was seen just once. V and J are TRBV30 and TRBJ1-2; 11 bases fit TRBD1. The CDR3 length is 15 residues. Germline loops: CDR1 GTSNPN, CDR2 SVGIG (reference sequence). V gave up 2 bases and J gave up 8 bases; unmatched junction bases: 10. The CDR3 reads CAWSSIGQGARGYTF. CDR3 nucleotide sequence: TGTGCCTGGAGTTCAATCGGACAGGGGGCGAGGGGCTACACCTTC.